The present entry profiles one T cell receptor (beta chain) with its context. Its antigen has not been determined. Qualities for individual bases were not recorded, and no much larger clone is one base off. From the cysteine through the phenylalanine, the CDR3 covers 13 amino acids. The retained sequence is limited to the CDR3, 39 bases, with the frame set at the first base. The V end loses 8 bases and the J end loses 4 bases, and a stretch of 14 bases separates them. CDR1 and CDR2 (LNHDA, SQIVND) derive from the germline V gene (reference sequence). In total, over 600 healthy bone marrow donors made up the cohort. All cohort members were sampled while nominally healthy, although unrecorded immune exposures were likely present. The donor was CMV seropositive and was included in the group of 250 to 300 seropositive cohort members. Each donor provided a peripheral blood sample, and peripheral blood mononuclear cells were used for TCR beta sequencing. The Qiagen DNeasy Blood Extraction Kit was used to extract genomic DNA from the blood cell samples.

Library preparation used the immunoSEQ multiplex PCR assay. For the multiplex PCR, a mixture combining 60 forward primers for TCR Vbeta segments and 13 reverse primers for TCR Jbeta segments was used. A multiplex PCR assay on genomic DNA amplified the CDR3 region of rearranged TCR beta genes. On the Illumina HiSeq System, the amplified TCR beta libraries were sequenced as 87-base-pair reads. Turning to the authors' computational methods: In a later analysis, 70 million to 95 million unique TCR beta chains were counted across the 650 to 700 repertoires, and roughly 11 million of these chains were shared by at least two donors. A nearest-neighbor algorithm error-corrected the raw reads and collapsed the reads into unique sequences, merging closely related sequences to remove PCR and sequencing errors. To assign V, D and J gene segments, CDR3 sequences were aligned to IMGT reference sequences. For a sequence to be retained, a match of at least six nucleotides was required to both a V gene segment and a J gene segment. A rearrangement was called productive if the CDR3 had no stop codons and remained in frame with V and J, and every other rearrangement was called non-productive. Following IMGT convention, CDR3 was defined as the stretch from the second conserved V-encoded cysteine to the conserved J-encoded phenylalanine. The earlier analysis of about 590 of the donors excluded sequences that lacked an unambiguous match to a single V gene segment. In an earlier analysis of approximately 500 of the donors, a V segment was called functional when productive rearrangements were above 56.7%, and segregating when the standard deviation between donors exceeded 5%. A statistical classification framework was built to diagnose cytomegalovirus status from the catalog of TCR beta chain sequences. In a later analysis, TCR nucleotide sequences were compared against IMGT/GENE-DB human TR gene sequences so that V and J genes could be assigned. Using the TCRdist pipeline, a later analysis assigned CDR3 sequences along with most-parsimonious VDJ recombination scenarios. In a later analysis, every TCR beta chain was defined by the combination of its CDR3 amino acid sequence and its V-gene family, and reads without a unique V-gene family were dropped. To address suspected cross-contamination and a sequencing artifact, a later analysis removed a few hundred highly shared, low-generation-probability nucleotide sequences. In a later analysis, a clonal expansion index for each public chain was calculated from normalized within-repertoire ranks of inferred template counts. Generation probabilities in a later analysis came from a VDJ recombination model fitted to out-of-frame rearrangements, and those results were checked against IGoR. A later analysis scored TCR-TCR, TCR-HLA and TCR-CMV co-occurrence with hypergeometric tests, applying a repertoire-size bias correction to TCR pairs. False discovery rates were estimated in a later analysis by permuting HLA or CMV assignments 20 times. In a later analysis, co-occurring TCRs were grouped using DBSCAN, with TCRdist sequence similarity added in when clustering inside HLA-allele-positive subsets. Co-occurrence clustering excluded repertoires with fewer than 30,000 or more than 120,000 public chains, plus five with anomalous nucleotide sharing. TCRdb stores this immuneACCESS table with in-frame sequences only. Part of the clones is absent; in the studies checked, under half of the shortfall reflects unresolved V genes, and no reason is known for the rest. That table supplies the V and J calls and clone size; D and trimming were determined from the DNA. The sample has about 120,000 clones on record, under 85% of them singletons. Together, the top ten hold less than 6% of the sample.

The data belong to a study of cytomegalovirus exposure and HLA in healthy donors (dated by TCRdb to 2017 to 2019). Regarding the complete study: According to an earlier analysis of 550 to 750 of the donors, 150 million to 200 million T cells yielded approximately 120 million unique TCR beta sequences and around 300 Gb of sequence data. Along with the roughly 700-subject first cohort, a separate validation cohort of some 130 different subjects was used. All discovery cohort repertoires had been generated on a single sequencing platform. The number of donors typed differed by locus, with roughly 620-640 for A, B, C, DRB1 and DQB1, more than 500 for DQA1, about 610 for DPA1, and approximately 470 for DPB1. The study combined high-throughput TCR immunosequencing, statistical association of individual TCRs with disease status, and machine learning to predict cytomegalovirus infection status. Both class I and class II loci were covered by HLA typing, at four-digit resolution. To study patterns of TCR occurrence, a later analysis re-analyzed previously published TCR beta repertoires from just over 650 donors and added high-resolution HLA genotyping. The study aimed to test whether cataloging public T cell receptors could reveal signatures of past pathogen exposure. A handful of DR-DQ haplotypes were handled as single units for association and clustering because linkage in the cohort was strong. In the later analysis, no new phenotypic data were used to find candidate immune exposures; instead, reliance was placed on TCR beta sequences and their occurrence across donors. Among 300 to 450 genotyped donors of the cohort, an average of around 240,000 unique TCR beta nucleotide sequences were sequenced per donor, about a sixth of them non-productive. In an earlier analysis of 587 of the donors, high-throughput TCR beta sequencing was used to judge whether each TCR beta V gene segment behaved as functional or pseudogenic. Genome-wide SNP genotypes for about 65% of the 666 donors were used in a later genetic analysis, which treated that subset as a discovery cohort. Donor age, sex, ethnicity and CMV serostatus were collected together with the repertoire data. Using immunosequencing, the study profiled T cell repertoires from about 650 subjects and related those repertoires to cytomegalovirus serostatus. About 330 gigabases of sequencing data and around 80 million unique TCR sequences made up an early release that covered several hundred HLA-typed donors. The genetic ancestry cluster associated with self-reported Caucasian donors included 81% of the roughly 390 genotyped donors.

The research as a whole found: Compared with equally common non-associated chains, HLA-associated TCR beta chains in a later analysis were more clonally expanded and had lower generation probabilities. Most CMV-associated TCR beta chains appeared to be HLA-restricted in a later analysis, and the HLA associations seemed to be driven largely by CMV exposure. In a later analysis, some 17,000 TCR beta sequences were associated with specific HLA alleles at a false discovery rate of 0.05. The authors suggested that the approach could potentially be generalized to other disease states and immunological phenotypes. Only TCR beta chains were sequenced in this cohort, and the absence of alpha or paired-chain data limited detectable features. A later analysis reported that several top co-occurrence clusters appeared linked to parvovirus B19, influenza, CMV and Epstein-Barr virus. When HLA alleles, especially DR and DQ, strongly co-occurred, TCR associations were difficult to assign to individual alleles. Linkage disequilibrium might explain the correlated functional status among segregating V segments, but an unknown experimental factor could not be excluded. The only immune exposure information available for the cohort was CMV serostatus. According to a later genetic analysis, donors in an Asian-associated ancestry cluster had fewer N-insertions in productive TCRs than the approximately 670-donor mean. A further reported finding was that TCR beta sequences accurately predicted the HLA-A and HLA-B alleles for most subjects in the first cohort. Because counts were too low, roughly 16 rarely observed V segments, including chromosome 9 orphons, were left out of the earlier analysis of 500 to 650 of the donors. While some public TCRs were present in many individuals, most TCR sequences turned up only very rarely across donors. According to a later analysis, TCR association rates differed among HLA loci, with DRB1 alleles showing the most associated TCRs and HLA-C alleles showing the fewest. Three of the identified cytomegalovirus-associated TCR beta chains were confirmed in vitro to be specific for cytomegalovirus antigens. In both the original and validation cohorts, the classifier was reported to diagnose cytomegalovirus status with high specificity and sensitivity. HLA typing was unavailable for some donors at each locus, so association tests used only the typed subset. In an earlier analysis of some 550 of the donors, most TCR beta V segments were observed in productive rearrangements about 87% or about 30% of the time, broadly matching IMGT annotations. A group of highly shared sequence variants was considered likely to be a technical artifact of the sequencing pipeline. In the study, approximately 150 TCR beta chains were listed as associated with cytomegalovirus. Sequencing depth was assumed to be roughly uniform across donors in the presence/absence analyses, though that assumption may not hold. V-gene and J-gene trimming of TCR beta chains was associated with a missense DCLRE1C variant in a later genetic analysis, and the association was replicated in an independent cohort. Some IMGT-functional V segments, including TRBV6-2 and TRBV6-3, could not be distinguished by the 87-base-pair reads and were therefore excluded.

The sample comprised PBMCs. The TCR was taken from a man younger than 35 in good health and CMV-seropositive. The chain employs TRBV19 and TRBJ1-2; perhaps TRBD1 is the D gene, with 5 bases matching. CDR3 reads: CASGAGPFYGYTF. The sequence in DNA is TGTGCCAGTGGGGCAGGGCCTTTCTATGGCTACACCTTC.